A single sample gave rise to the 9 T cell receptor beta chains below, sequenced in a study of CD8+ T cells in alopecia areata. Stated treatment: oral pan-JAK inhibitor, 5-10 mg twice daily. Extracted RNA was reverse transcribed, and the resulting cDNA served as sequencing template. Libraries were prepared by immunoSEQ multiplex PCR; TCRdb keeps only in-frame clonotypes and omits some of them. The sample lists 210,000 or so clones, approximately 70% occurring once. The sample was CD4+ T cells sorted from blood, taken at week 44, from a patient treated with tofacitinib. All receptors come from a human donor with alopecia areata.

This chain joins TRBV27 and TRBJ2-7; tentative D call: TRBD1 (5 bases). V lost 0 bases, J lost 4 bases, and 13 bases lay in between. Looked up from germline, CDR1 is MNHEY and CDR2 is SMNVEV (reference sequence). This CDR3 has 15 residues. CDR3 sequence (DNA): TGTGCCAGCAGTTTATCGGGCAGGGCCAGGTACGAGCAGTACTTC. Translating it yields CASSLSGRARYEQYF.

The chain employs TRBV5-1 and TRBJ2-1; 9 bases are a match to TRBD2. The germline gives CDR1 SGHRS, CDR2 YFSETQ. The trim removed 0 bases at V and 7 bases at J, leaving 8 bases unmatched. This CDR3 region has 16 residues. This CDR3 is CASSLELSGGGNEQFF. Here the CDR3 DNA reads TGCGCCAGCAGCTTGGAGCTTAGCGGGGGCGGAAATGAGCAGTTCTTC.

About this clone itself: At the DNA level, this CDR3 is encoded by other sequences in the same sample as well. V and J are TRBV29-1 and TRBJ1-1, with 7 bases aligning to TRBD1. The V and J ends lost 3 bases and 4 bases, in that order; junction bases with no gene match: 2. CDR1 is SQVTM, CDR2 ANQGSEA, per germline. This CDR3 is 12 amino acids long. The CDR3, as DNA: TGCAGCGTTGATCAGGGGGGCACTGAAGCTTTCTTT. As protein: CSVDQGGTEAFF.

This clone was counted between two and nine times. This chain uses TRBV30 with TRBJ2-2; unclear D gene. From germline, CDR1 is GTSNPN and CDR2 SVGIG (reference sequence). This CDR3 contains 13 residues. With 5 bases removed from V and 4 bases from J, the gap between germline ends came to 11 bases. The CDR3 sequence: CAWFGDRTGELFF. CDR3 DNA sequence: TGTGCCTGGTTCGGAGACCGCACCGGGGAGCTGTTTTTT.

CDR3 coding DNA: TGTGCCTGGAGTGTACTGACAGGTGATACGCAGTATTTT. Translated, it gives CAWSVLTGDTQYF. V is TRBV30 and J is TRBJ2-3; a possible D gene is TRBD1 (6 bases). CDR3 size: 13 residues. V lost 0 bases and J lost 6, with 10 bases in between. From germline, CDR1 is GTSNPN and CDR2 SVGIG (reference sequence).

As for this clone: This sample also contains other DNA sequences that code for the same CDR3. The chain recombines TRBV2 with TRBJ1-5; D unclear. CDR3 length equals 12 residues. The V and J ends lost 6 bases and 0 bases respectively, with 3 bases between them. Looked up from germline, CDR1 is SNHLY and CDR2 is FYNNEI. CDR3 amino acids: CASRDSNQPQHF. The CDR3 DNA follows: TGTGCCAGCAGAGATAGCAATCAGCCCCAGCATTTT.

V and J are TRBV7-2 and TRBJ2-3; 7 bases line up with TRBD1. CDR1 and CDR2 from the germline V gene are SGHTA and FQGNSA. V gave up 1 base and J gave up 10 bases; unmatched junction bases: 5. This CDR3 is 13 amino acids long. CDR3 region: CASSLERDSAQYF. For the CDR3, the DNA is TGTGCCAGCAGCTTAGAAAGGGACAGTGCGCAGTATTTT.

This chain uses TRBV5-1 with TRBJ2-3; 7 bases agree with TRBD2. Trimming removed 4 bases from V and 1 base from J; junction bases left unmatched: 9. The CDR3 has 16 amino acids. Per the germline V gene, CDR1 is SGHRS and CDR2 is YFSETQ. The CDR3 here is CASSPGLRVGTDTQYF. DNA of the CDR3: TGCGCCAGCAGCCCGGGACTAAGGGTCGGCACAGATACGCAGTATTTT.

This clone was seen just once. The CDR3: CSVRLLEQGASYNEQFF. In nucleotides, the CDR3 is TGCAGCGTTCGATTATTAGAACAGGGGGCCTCCTACAATGAGCAGTTCTTC. The genes are TRBV29-1 and TRBJ2-1, with 9 bases that match TRBD1. V lost 5 bases and J lost 0; bases outside the gene matches: 11. CDR3 length equals 17 residues. CDR1 and CDR2 from the germline V gene are SQVTM and ANQGSEA.